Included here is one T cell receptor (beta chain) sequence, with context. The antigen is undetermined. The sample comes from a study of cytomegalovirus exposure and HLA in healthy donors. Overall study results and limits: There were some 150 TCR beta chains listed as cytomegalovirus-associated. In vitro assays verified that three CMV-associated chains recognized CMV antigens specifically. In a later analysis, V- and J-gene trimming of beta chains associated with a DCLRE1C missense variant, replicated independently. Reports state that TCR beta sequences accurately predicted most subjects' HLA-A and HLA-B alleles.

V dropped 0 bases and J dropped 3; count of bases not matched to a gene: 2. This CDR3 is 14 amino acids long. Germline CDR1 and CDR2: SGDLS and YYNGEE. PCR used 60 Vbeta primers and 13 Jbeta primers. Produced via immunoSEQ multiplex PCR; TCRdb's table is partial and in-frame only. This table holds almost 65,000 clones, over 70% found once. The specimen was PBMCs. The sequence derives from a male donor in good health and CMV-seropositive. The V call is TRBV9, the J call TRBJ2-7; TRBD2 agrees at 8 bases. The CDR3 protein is CASSVGAGGYEQYF. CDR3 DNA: TGTGCCAGCAGCGTAGGGGCGGGGGGCTACGAGCAGTACTTC.